The 2 T cell receptor beta chains listed next were all sequenced from one sample in a study of cytomegalovirus exposure and HLA in healthy donors. Only in-frame clones appear in the TCRdb table, and some are missing; sequencing was by immunoSEQ multiplex PCR. The data contain some 130,000 clones, 85% to 90% of them singletons. The sample consisted of PBMCs. The origin of the receptors is a young woman in good health and CMV-seronegative.

The chain is built from TRBV27 and TRBJ1-2, with 9 bases matching TRBD1. Germline V gene sequence: CDR1 MNHEY, CDR2 SMNVEV (reference sequence). V lost 5 bases to trimming and J lost 8 bases; unmatched junction nucleotides: 12. This CDR3 is 15 amino acids long. In DNA form, the CDR3 reads TGTGCCAGCAGTAGATCACAGGGGGCGTCTTTAGGCTACACCTTC. This gives the protein CASSRSQGASLGYTF.

The rearrangement joins TRBV6-5 to TRBJ1-2; D perhaps matches TRBD1 (5 bases). V was shortened by 2 bases and J by 11 bases, with 18 bases between the two germline ends. The CDR3 spans 14 residues. Germline V gene sequence: CDR1 MNHEY, CDR2 SVGAGI. The CDR3 sequence: CASSYRGSTPKYTF. The DNA for the CDR3 is TGTGCCAGCAGTTACCGGGGGAGTACCCCAAAGTACACCTTC.